These 4 T cell receptor beta chains originate from one sample sequenced in a study of T cell responses to AZD1222 COVID-19 vaccine. Sequenced by immunoSEQ multiplex PCR; TCRdb stores in-frame clones only, minus some. Of more than 150,000 clones detected, approximately 87% appear once; the ten largest clones hold about 9%. This material consisted of peripheral blood, taken 28 days after the second AZD1222 dose. These receptors came from an adult who received the AZD1222 COVID-19 vaccine.

The gene calls are TRBV7-9 and TRBJ1-4; 9 nucleotides align to TRBD1. Trimming cost V 4 bases and J 8 bases; bases outside gene matches: 14. The CDR3 has 17 residues. Germline CDR1 reads SEHNR; CDR2 reads FQNEAQ (reference sequence). The CDR3, as DNA: TGTGCCAGCAGCTCTATTGAAGGAGACAGGGGGTACGAAAAACTGTTTTTT. Amino acids: CASSSIEGDRGYEKLFF.

This chain connects TRBV5-1 to TRBJ1-3; D not resolved. Trimming removed 7 bases from V and 0 bases from J, with 14 bases in between. The CDR3 extends over 15 amino acids. Looked up from germline, CDR1 is SGHRS and CDR2 is YFSETQ. CDR3 protein: CASATDSSSGNTIYF. The CDR3, as DNA: TGCGCCAGCGCGACGGACTCGAGCTCTGGAAACACCATATATTTT.

This chain uses TRBV6-6 with TRBJ1-2, with D perhaps TRBD1 (6 bases). Germline V CDR1 and CDR2: MNHNY, SVGAGI (reference sequence). The CDR3 is 13 residues long. Trimming cost V 8 bases and J 8 bases, with 18 bases left between them. This CDR3 is CASYGGAIGGYTF. CDR3 DNA sequence: TGTGCCAGCTACGGGGGCGCGATAGGGGGCTACACCTTC.

CDR3 sequence (DNA): TGTGCCAGCAGCTTAAGGACAGGACCGAACTATGGCTACACCTTC. This translates into CASSLRTGPNYGYTF. V and J are TRBV11-1 and TRBJ1-2; 7 bases fit TRBD1. This CDR3 has 15 amino acids. Per germline, CDR1 SGHAT and CDR2 FQDESV (reference sequence). The trim removed 2 bases at V and 2 bases at J, leaving 5 bases unmatched. The entire variable domain, with the rest obtained from reference TRBV11-1 and TRBJ1-2, is as follows: EAEVAQSPRYKITEKSQAVAFWCDPISGHATLYWYRQILGQGPELLVQFQDESVVDDSQLPKDRFSAERLKGVDSTLKIQPAELGDSAMYLCASSLRTGPNYGYTFGSGTRLTVV.